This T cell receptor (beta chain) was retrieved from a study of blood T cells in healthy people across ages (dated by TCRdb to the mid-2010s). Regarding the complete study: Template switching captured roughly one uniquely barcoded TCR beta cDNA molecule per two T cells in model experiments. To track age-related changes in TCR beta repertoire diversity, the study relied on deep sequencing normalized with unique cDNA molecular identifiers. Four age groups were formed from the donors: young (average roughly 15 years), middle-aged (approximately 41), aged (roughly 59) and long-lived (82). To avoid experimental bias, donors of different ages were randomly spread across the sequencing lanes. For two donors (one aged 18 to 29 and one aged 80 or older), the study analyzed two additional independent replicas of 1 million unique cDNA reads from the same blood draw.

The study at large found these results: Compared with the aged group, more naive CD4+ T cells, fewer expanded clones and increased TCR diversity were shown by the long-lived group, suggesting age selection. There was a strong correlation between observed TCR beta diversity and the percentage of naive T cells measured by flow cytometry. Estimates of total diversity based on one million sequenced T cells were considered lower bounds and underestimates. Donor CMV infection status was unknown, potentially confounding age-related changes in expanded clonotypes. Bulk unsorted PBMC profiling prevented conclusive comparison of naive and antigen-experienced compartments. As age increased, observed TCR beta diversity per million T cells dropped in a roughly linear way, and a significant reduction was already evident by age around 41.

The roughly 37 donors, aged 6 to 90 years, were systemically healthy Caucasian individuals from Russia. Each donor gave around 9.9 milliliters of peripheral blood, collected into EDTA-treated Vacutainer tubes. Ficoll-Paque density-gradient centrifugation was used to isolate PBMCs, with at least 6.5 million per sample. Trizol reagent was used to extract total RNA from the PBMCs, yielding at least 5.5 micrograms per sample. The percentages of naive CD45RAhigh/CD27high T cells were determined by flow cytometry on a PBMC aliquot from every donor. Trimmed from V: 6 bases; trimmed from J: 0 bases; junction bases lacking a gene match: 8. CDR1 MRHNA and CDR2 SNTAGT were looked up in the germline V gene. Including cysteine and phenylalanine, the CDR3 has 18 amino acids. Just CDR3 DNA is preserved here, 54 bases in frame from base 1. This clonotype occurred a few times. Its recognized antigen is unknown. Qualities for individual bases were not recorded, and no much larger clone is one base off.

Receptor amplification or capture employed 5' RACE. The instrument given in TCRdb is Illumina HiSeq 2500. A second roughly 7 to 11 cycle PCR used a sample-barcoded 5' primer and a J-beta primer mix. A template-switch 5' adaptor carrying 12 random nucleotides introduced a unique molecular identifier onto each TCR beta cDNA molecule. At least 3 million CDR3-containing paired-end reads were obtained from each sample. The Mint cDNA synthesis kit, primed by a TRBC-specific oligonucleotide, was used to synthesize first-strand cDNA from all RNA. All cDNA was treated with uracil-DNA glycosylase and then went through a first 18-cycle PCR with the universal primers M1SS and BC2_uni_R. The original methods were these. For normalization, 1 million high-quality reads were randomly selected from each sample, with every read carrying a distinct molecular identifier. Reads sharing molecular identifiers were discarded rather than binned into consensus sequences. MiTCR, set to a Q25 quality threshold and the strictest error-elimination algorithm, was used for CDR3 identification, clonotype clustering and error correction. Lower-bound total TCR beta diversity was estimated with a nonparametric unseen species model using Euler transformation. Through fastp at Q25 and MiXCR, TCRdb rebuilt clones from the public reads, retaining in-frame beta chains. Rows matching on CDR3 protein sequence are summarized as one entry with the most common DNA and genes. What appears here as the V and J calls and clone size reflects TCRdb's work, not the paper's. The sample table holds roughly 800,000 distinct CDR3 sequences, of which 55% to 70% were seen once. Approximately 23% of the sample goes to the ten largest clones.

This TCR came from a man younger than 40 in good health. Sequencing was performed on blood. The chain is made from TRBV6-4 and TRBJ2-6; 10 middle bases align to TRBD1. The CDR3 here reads CASSLDRGLGSGANVLTF. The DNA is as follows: TGTGCCAGCAGCCTTGACAGGGGGCTAGGCTCTGGGGCCAACGTCCTGACTTTC.